This T cell receptor beta chain was retrieved from a study of T cells in Graves' hyperthyroidism and ophthalmopathy. This clonotype was detected only a few times. Its target is unknown. The CDR3 covers 16 residues. Germline V gene data show CDR1 as DFQATT and CDR2 as SNEGSKA (reference sequence). J gave up 0 bases and V 1 base, and 7 bases lay outside the gene matches. Amplified TCR beta CDR3 regions came from RNA transcripts. Researchers ran a first-round RT-PCR on the TCR CDR3 using the HTBI primer set. TCRdb independently ran MiXCR on the multiplex PCR reads; one entry per CDR3 protein. Altogether roughly 840,000 distinct CDR3 sequences are present, around 38% being singletons, with the ten largest covering 7% to 10%. The study's findings and limits: The model predicted ophthalmopathy a median approximately 6 months before onset.

This receptor was taken from a man younger than 30 with Graves' hyperthyroidism. Sequences were obtained from blood. The chain links TRBV20-1 to TRBJ2-7, with 9 bases lining up with TRBD2. The DNA for the CDR3 is TGCAGTGCTAGAGGCGTCCTAGCGGGGAACTCCTACGAGCAGTACTTC. It specifies CSARGVLAGNSYEQYF.